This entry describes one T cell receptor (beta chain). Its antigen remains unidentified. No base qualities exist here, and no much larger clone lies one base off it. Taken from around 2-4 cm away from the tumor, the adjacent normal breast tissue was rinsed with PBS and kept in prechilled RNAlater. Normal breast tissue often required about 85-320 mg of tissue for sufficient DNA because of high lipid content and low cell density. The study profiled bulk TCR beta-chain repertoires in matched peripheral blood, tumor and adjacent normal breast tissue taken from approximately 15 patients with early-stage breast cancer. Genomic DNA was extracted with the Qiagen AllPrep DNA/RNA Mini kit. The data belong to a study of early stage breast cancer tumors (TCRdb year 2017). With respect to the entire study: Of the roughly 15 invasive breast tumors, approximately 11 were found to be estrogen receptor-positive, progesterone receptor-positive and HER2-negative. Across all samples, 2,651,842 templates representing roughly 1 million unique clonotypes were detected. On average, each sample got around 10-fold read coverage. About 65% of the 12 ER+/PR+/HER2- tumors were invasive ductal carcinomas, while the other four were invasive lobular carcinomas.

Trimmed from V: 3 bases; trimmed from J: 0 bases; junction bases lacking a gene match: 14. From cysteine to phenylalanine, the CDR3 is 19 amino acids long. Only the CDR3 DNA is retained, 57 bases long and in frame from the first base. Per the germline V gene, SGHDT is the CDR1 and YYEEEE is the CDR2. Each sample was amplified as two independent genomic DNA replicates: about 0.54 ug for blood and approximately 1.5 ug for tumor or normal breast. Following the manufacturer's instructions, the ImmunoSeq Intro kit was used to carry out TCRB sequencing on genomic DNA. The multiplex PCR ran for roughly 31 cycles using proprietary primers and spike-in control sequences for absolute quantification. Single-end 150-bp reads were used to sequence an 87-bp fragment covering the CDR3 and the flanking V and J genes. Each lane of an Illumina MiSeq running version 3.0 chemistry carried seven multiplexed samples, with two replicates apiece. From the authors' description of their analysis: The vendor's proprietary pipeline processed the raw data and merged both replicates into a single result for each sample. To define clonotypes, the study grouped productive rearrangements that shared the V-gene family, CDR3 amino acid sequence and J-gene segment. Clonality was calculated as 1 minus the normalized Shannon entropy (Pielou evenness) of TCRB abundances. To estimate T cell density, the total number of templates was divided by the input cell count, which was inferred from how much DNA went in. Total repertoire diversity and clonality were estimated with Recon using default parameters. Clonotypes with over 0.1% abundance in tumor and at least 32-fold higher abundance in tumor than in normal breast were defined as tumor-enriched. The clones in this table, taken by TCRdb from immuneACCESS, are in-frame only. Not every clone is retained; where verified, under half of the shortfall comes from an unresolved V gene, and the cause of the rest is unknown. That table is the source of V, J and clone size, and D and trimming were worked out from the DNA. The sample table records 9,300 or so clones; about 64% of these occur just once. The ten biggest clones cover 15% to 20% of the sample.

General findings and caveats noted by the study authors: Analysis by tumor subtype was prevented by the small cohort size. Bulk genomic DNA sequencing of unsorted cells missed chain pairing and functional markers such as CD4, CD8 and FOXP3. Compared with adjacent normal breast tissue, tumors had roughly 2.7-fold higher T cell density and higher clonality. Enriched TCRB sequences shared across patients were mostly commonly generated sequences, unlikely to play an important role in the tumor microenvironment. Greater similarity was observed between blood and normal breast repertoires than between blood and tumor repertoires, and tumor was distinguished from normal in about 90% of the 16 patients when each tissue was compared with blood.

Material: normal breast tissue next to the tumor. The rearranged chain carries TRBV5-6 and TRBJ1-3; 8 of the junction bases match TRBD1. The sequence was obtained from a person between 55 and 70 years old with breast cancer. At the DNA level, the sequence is TGTGCCAGCAGCTATTGGGTGCTAGGACAGGGAAACTCTGGAAACACCATATATTTT. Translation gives CASSYWVLGQGNSGNTIYF.